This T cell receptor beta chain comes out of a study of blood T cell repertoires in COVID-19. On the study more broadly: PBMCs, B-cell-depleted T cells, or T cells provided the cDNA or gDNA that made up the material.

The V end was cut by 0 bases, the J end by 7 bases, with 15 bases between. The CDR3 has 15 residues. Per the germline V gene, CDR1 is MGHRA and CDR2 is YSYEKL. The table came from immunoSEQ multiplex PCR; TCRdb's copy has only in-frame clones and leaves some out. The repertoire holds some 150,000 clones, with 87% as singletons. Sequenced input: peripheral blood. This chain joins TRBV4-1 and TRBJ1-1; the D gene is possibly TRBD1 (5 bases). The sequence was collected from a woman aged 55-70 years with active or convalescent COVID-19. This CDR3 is CASSQDRGTPYEAFF. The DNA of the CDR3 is TGCGCCAGCAGCCAAGATCGGGGGACCCCTTATGAAGCTTTCTTT.